These 27 T cell receptor beta chains were sequenced from one sample in a study of PD-1 blockade in classical Hodgkin lymphoma. Clones were sequenced by immunoSEQ multiplex PCR, and TCRdb holds only the in-frame ones, with some missing. The table lists about 51,000 clones, over 70% of them singletons. Described time point: cycle 4 day 1 (C4D1), after 5 to 7 weeks of nivolumab. Autologous stem cell transplantation was followed by relapse in every patient, and brentuximab vedotin exposure varied. Sequenced here: peripheral blood mononuclear cells (PBMCs), sampled before the fourth cycle of nivolumab. These receptors all stem from a human donor with classical Hodgkin lymphoma.

The genes are TRBV2 and TRBJ2-5; TRBD2 might be the D (7 bases). Trimming shortened V by 0 bases and J by 5 bases, and 19 bases separated the two germline ends. The V gene's germline CDR1 is SNHLY and CDR2 FYNNEI. CDR3 size: 17 residues. For the CDR3, the DNA is TGTGCCAGCAGTGAAGCGGTAGGGGGGGCCTTTTTGGAGACCCAGTACTTC. It translates to CASSEAVGGAFLETQYF.

The chain employs TRBV7-3 and TRBJ2-1, with 10 bases that match TRBD2. Germline V gives CDR1 SGHTA, CDR2 FQGTGA. The V segment lost 5 bases and the J segment 4 bases; nucleotides outside the gene matches: 11. This CDR3 has 17 residues. The CDR3 DNA sequence: TGTGCCAGCAGCCAACGGGGGACTAGCGCCGAATACAATGAGCAGTTCTTC. It is translated as CASSQRGTSAEYNEQFF.

V is TRBV23-1 and J is TRBJ2-3; TRBD1 agrees at 7 bases. TRBV23-1 is noted as an ORF with a role that remains uncertain. With V trimmed by 6 bases and J by 4 bases, 10 bases remained unmatched. The CDR3 contains 15 residues. The DNA of the CDR3 is TGCGCCAGCAGCCCCGGACAGGTGGGCCCAGATACGCAGTATTTT. This encodes CASSPGQVGPDTQYF.

The chain employs TRBV2 and TRBJ1-2; 9 positions agree with TRBD1. Trimming took 6 bases from V and 4 from J; bases not matched to a gene: 3. There are 13 residues in the CDR3. Germline lookup yields CDR1 SNHLY and CDR2 FYNNEI. CDR3 nucleotide sequence: TGTGCCAGCAGGCGGGACAGGGCCTATGGCTACACCTTC. It translates to CASRRDRAYGYTF.

The chain has TRBV11-3 and TRBJ2-4; 8 bases are shared with TRBD1. The CDR3 loop spans 14 amino acids. Germline CDR1 is SGHNT and CDR2 is YENEEA. J gave up 6 bases and V 4 bases, and 5 bases lay outside the gene matches. The CDR3 DNA reads as TGTGCCAGCAGCTCCCGACAGGGGTCAAACATTCAGTACTTC. It translates to CASSSRQGSNIQYF.

The chain links TRBV4-1 to TRBJ1-2; possibly TRBD1 for D (5 bases). The CDR3 contains 15 residues. Germline V gene sequence: CDR1 MGHRA, CDR2 YSYEKL. Deletions cut 0 bases from V and 4 bases from J, with 12 bases between. CDR3 in DNA: TGCGCCAGCAGCCAAGATCAGGACATACGCTATGGCTACACCTTC. The encoded protein is CASSQDQDIRYGYTF.

The J gene is TRBJ2-1, the V gene TRBV7-8; 8 bases line up with TRBD2. CDR3 length equals 17 residues. Per the germline V gene, CDR1 is SGHVS and CDR2 is FQNEAQ. V dropped 6 bases and J dropped 5; count of bases not matched to a gene: 15. The CDR3 loop is CASRPMSLAGLDNEQFF. Written as DNA, the CDR3 is TGTGCCAGCAGGCCTATGAGTCTAGCGGGTTTAGACAATGAGCAGTTCTTC.

On this clone itself: One end of the junction fails to match germline, which may point to a read error. This chain links TRBV5-1 with TRBJ2-7, with D maybe TRBD1 (5 bases). This CDR3 region has 14 residues. CDR1 is SGHRS, CDR2 YFSETQ, per germline. The CDR3 region has the DNA TGCGCCAGCAGCTTGTCAGGGATCACCTACGGGCAGTACTTC. Its translation: CASSLSGITYGQYF.

Notes on this clone: At the DNA level, this CDR3 is encoded by other sequences in the same sample as well. The chain links TRBV2 to TRBJ2-5; D is unclear. From germline, CDR1 is SNHLY and CDR2 FYNNEI. The CDR3 is 14 amino acids. Trimming shortened V by 3 bases and J by 5 bases, and 13 bases separated the two germline ends. The CDR3 coding sequence is TGTGCCAGCAGTGATGGCAGAACTAAGGAGACCCAGTACTTC. It translates to CASSDGRTKETQYF.

The V gene is TRBV12-5, the J gene TRBJ2-1; D is ambiguous. CDR3 length equals 12 residues. The V gene lost 5 bases and the J gene lost 3 bases, with 5 bases spanning the gap. Germline V lookup: CDR1 LGHNT, CDR2 FRNRAP. CDR3 DNA: TGTGCTAGTGGTGACGACTACAATGAGCAGTTCTTC. It encodes CASGDDYNEQFF.

The chain has TRBV19 and TRBJ2-5; D possibly corresponds to TRBD1 (6 bases). The germline V gene encodes CDR1 LNHDA and CDR2 SQIVND (reference sequence). The CDR3 loop spans 12 amino acids. V dropped 5 bases and J dropped 5 bases, with 9 bases sitting between them. In DNA, the CDR3 is TGTGCCAGTAGTTCACAGGGCGAGACCCAGTACTTC. Translating it yields CASSSQGETQYF.

J is TRBJ1-1 and V is TRBV15; 7 nucleotides align to TRBD1. This CDR3 has 14 amino acids. The junction had 10 bases not matched to a gene; V was cut back by 1 base and J by 11 bases. From germline, CDR1 is LNHNV and CDR2 YYDKDF (reference sequence). The CDR3 nucleotides are TGTGCCACCAGCAGAGCCGGGACAGCTAGCGGGGCTTTCTTT. Protein: CATSRAGTASGAFF.

This rearrangement joins TRBV7-6 to TRBJ1-1, with 7 nucleotides matching TRBD1. The V gene end was trimmed by 2 bases and the J gene end by 2 bases; junction bases not matched to a gene: 11. This CDR3 is 17 amino acids long. In germline, CDR1 is SGHVS, CDR2 FNYEAQ. The CDR3 nucleotides read TGTGCCAGCAGCTTAACCCTGGACAGGCCGACTAACACTGAAGCTTTCTTT. Its translation: CASSLTLDRPTNTEAFF.

This clone is a singleton in its sample. CDR3 sequence: CAGPTGSAEGDTQYF. The CDR3 DNA reads as TGTGCCGGGCCCACCGGGAGCGCCGAAGGAGATACGCAGTATTTT. V is TRBV30 and J is TRBJ2-3; the D gene is possibly TRBD2 (6 bases). Deletions cut 8 bases from V and 5 bases from J, with 23 bases between. The germline V gene encodes CDR1 GTSNPN and CDR2 SVGIG (reference sequence). The CDR3 length is 15 residues.

By share, this clone ranks as hyperexpanded. This chain links TRBV6-4 with TRBJ1-1; D is unresolved. V was cut by 5 bases and J by 1 base, with 11 bases left in between. The CDR3 covers 14 residues. CDR1 and CDR2 (germline): MRHNA, SNTAGT. DNA of the CDR3: TGTGCCAGCAGTTATCTCCCCGAGAACACTGAAGCTTTCTTT. This encodes CASSYLPENTEAFF.

V and J are TRBV30 and TRBJ1-1; possible D gene TRBD1, 5 bases. The V end was cut by 5 bases, the J end by 5 bases, with 15 bases between. The CDR3 runs to 13 residues. Per the germline V gene, CDR1 is GTSNPN and CDR2 is SVGIG (reference sequence). The CDR3 DNA sequence: TGTGCCTGGGCGCCGGGACCAGGAACTGAAGCTTTCTTT. Translating it yields CAWAPGPGTEAFF.

The chain joins TRBV7-2 to TRBJ1-2; 7 bases align to TRBD1. CDR3 length: 16 residues. Trimming cost V 5 bases and J 8 bases; bases outside gene matches: 17. CDR1 and CDR2 from the germline V gene are SGHTA and FQGNSA. CDR3 loop: CASSQGGLGLSRGYTF. CDR3 coding DNA: TGTGCCAGCAGCCAGGGGGGATTGGGTCTCTCGCGGGGCTACACCTTC.

The chain recombines TRBV19 with TRBJ2-6; 8 bases match TRBD1. Germline V gene lookup returns CDR1 LNHDA and CDR2 SQIVND (reference sequence). Trimming cost V 3 bases and J 1 base; bases outside gene matches: 8. This CDR3 comprises 18 residues. The CDR3 DNA is TGTGCCAGTAGTATTATAGCAGGGGGCACTTCTGGGGCCAACGTCCTGACTTTC. Translation gives CASSIIAGGTSGANVLTF.

The chain links TRBV27 to TRBJ2-2; weak D call: TRBD1 (6 bases). V lost 5 bases and J lost 4, with 23 bases in between. Germline CDR1 is MNHEY and CDR2 is SMNVEV (reference sequence). The CDR3 has 18 amino acids. The CDR3 DNA sequence: TGTGCCAGCAGTCTCACCCTACAGGGAATCGATAGCACCGGGGAGCTGTTTTTT. It codes for CASSLTLQGIDSTGELFF.

J is TRBJ1-5 and V is TRBV13; no definite D call. V dropped 3 bases and J dropped 4 bases, with 16 bases sitting between them. The CDR3 is made up of 16 amino acids. Germline loops: CDR1 PRHDT, CDR2 FYEKMQ (reference sequence). The CDR3 loop is CASSFAFAGRNQPQHF. The CDR3 DNA is TGTGCCAGCAGCTTCGCCTTCGCGGGCCGGAATCAGCCCCAGCATTTT.

The chain couples TRBV15 to TRBJ1-5; D gene ambiguous. Germline values: CDR1 LNHNV, CDR2 YYDKDF (reference sequence). V dropped 5 bases and J dropped 7 bases, with 12 bases sitting between them. The CDR3 is 13 amino acids. In DNA form, the CDR3 reads TGTGCCACCAGCCCTGCGGTTCGGCAGCCCCAGCATTTT. This codes for CATSPAVRQPQHF.

This clone has only a few counts. The chain is built from TRBV10-3 and TRBJ1-3; 8 bases agree with TRBD1. V was pared by 2 bases and J by 4 bases, with 1 base of the junction left unmatched. The CDR3 spans 14 residues. Germline lookup yields CDR1 ENHRY and CDR2 SYGVKD. In nucleotides, the CDR3 is TGTGCCATCAGTGAGCGGACAGGGGGAAACACCATATATTTT. Translating gives CAISERTGGNTIYF.

This clone occurred once. The chain is built from TRBV7-9 and TRBJ2-5; 8 bases map to TRBD2. J lost 5 bases, V lost 3 bases, and 8 bases had no gene match. The CDR3 totals 15 residues. Germline CDR1 reads SEHNR; CDR2 reads FQNEAQ (reference sequence). The CDR3 region is CASSFLGGGRETQYF. In DNA form, the CDR3 reads TGTGCCAGCAGCTTCCTCGGGGGGGGACGGGAGACCCAGTACTTC. The full variable domain, rest sourced from reference TRBV7-9 and TRBJ2-5, is DTGVSQNPRHKITKRGQNVTFRCDPISEHNRLYWYRQTLGQGPEFLTYFQNEAQLEKSRLLSDRFSAERPKGSFSTLEIQRTEQGDSAMYLCASSFLGGGRETQYFGPGTRLLVL.

J is TRBJ1-1 and V is TRBV11-2; D not certain. This CDR3 is 16 amino acids long. With 0 bases removed from V and 1 base from J, the gap between germline ends came to 12 bases. Germline assignment: CDR1 SGHAT and CDR2 FQNNGV. For the CDR3, the DNA is TGTGCCAGCAGCTTAGATCAGAGAGGCAGGAACACTGAAGCTTTCTTT. Translated: CASSLDQRGRNTEAFF.

The rearrangement uses TRBV19 and TRBJ2-3; 15 bases are a match to TRBD2. Germline V gives CDR1 LNHDA, CDR2 SQIVND (reference sequence). V lost 5 bases and J lost 6; bases outside the gene matches: 9. The CDR3 covers 17 residues. The CDR3 DNA reads TGTGCCAGTAGTCCTGGACTAGCGGGAGGGGCACCGGATACGCAGTATTTT. This gives the protein CASSPGLAGGAPDTQYF.

This CDR3 is CASSPKLMNTGELFF. In nucleotides, the CDR3 is TGTGCCAGCAGCCCCAAGTTGATGAACACCGGGGAGCTGTTTTTT. The chain joins TRBV7-7 to TRBJ2-2; D gene unclear. The CDR3 runs to 15 residues. The V end was cut by 5 bases, the J end by 1 base, with 11 bases between. Germline V gene data show CDR1 as SSHAT and CDR2 as FNYEAQ (reference sequence).

The genes are TRBV5-4 and TRBJ2-5, with D unclear. Germline V gives CDR1 SGHNT, CDR2 YYREEE (reference sequence). The CDR3 is made up of 15 amino acids. V lost 3 bases and J lost 1, with 13 bases in between. The CDR3 DNA sequence: TGTGCCAGCAGCTCTCCCATCGGCACCCAAGAGACCCAGTACTTC. The encoded protein is CASSSPIGTQETQYF.